This TCR beta chain was captured by sequencing in a study of lymphopenia after photon versus proton radiotherapy. Study findings and constraints: Relative stability marked proton patients; photon patients lost diversity and naive cells.

A word on this clone: Its cognate antigen is unknown.

Per the germline V gene, CDR1 is SGHDT and CDR2 is YYEEEE. V was clipped by 2 bases and J by 8 bases, with 7 bases between them. This CDR3 is 11 amino acids long. Assay used: immunoSEQ multiplex PCR; TCRdb lists only in-frame clones, some missing. Of about 20,000 clones listed, more than 85% were seen once; the top ten hold approximately 1.5%. This TCR came from a woman in her thirties or forties with cholangiocarcinoma. The chain couples TRBV5-6 to TRBJ1-2; D is ambiguous. Sample: peripheral blood, taken from a patient treated with photon-based radiotherapy. The DNA of the CDR3 is TGTGCCAGCAGCTTACGTCGAGGCTACACCTTC. As protein: CASSLRRGYTF.